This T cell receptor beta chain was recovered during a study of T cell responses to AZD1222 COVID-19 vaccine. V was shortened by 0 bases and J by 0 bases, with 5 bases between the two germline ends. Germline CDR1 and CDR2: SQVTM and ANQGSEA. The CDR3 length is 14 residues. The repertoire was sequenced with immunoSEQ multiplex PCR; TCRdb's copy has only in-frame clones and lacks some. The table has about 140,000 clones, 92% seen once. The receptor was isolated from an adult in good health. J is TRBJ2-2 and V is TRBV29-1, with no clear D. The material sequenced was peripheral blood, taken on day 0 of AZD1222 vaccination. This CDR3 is CSVEDRANTGELFF. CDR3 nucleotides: TGCAGCGTTGAAGACCGCGCGAACACCGGGGAGCTGTTTTTT.